The clone carrying this T cell receptor (beta chain) is medium-sized. The target antigen is unknown. CDR3 length: 14 residues. The germline V gene encodes CDR1 KGHDR and CDR2 SFDVKD. V shed 4 bases and J shed 1 base, with 8 bases lying between them. The data were obtained in a study of CD8+CD57+ T cells in acquired aplastic anemia. Study observations and caveats: Comparison of patients with controls identified about 27 shared CD8+ CDR3 sequences.

The use of genomic DNA as template underpinned the TCR beta VDJ and CDR3 profiling. TCRdb redid the calling of the reads with MiXCR, one entry per CDR3 protein. The data hold roughly 58,000 distinct CDR3 sequences, with around 50% observed a single time. This TCR came from a human donor in good health, serving as a control. The specimen was sorted CD4+, CD8+, or CD8+CD57+ T cells (not recorded which) from PBMCs. The chain joins TRBV24-1 to TRBJ2-3; D is ambiguous. In nucleotides, the CDR3 is TGTGCCACCAGTGACGATGCCGGCACAGATACGCAGTATTTT. Translated: CATSDDAGTDTQYF.